These T cell receptor beta chains were read from a single sample in a study of post-analysis software for immune sequencing data. TCRdb ran MiXCR on the PCR reads and lists one entry per CDR3 protein. This table has some 890,000 distinct CDR3 sequences, roughly 50% appearing once. Sequencing used blood. These receptors were obtained from a girl between 10 and 17 years old with multiple sclerosis. CDR3s include the opening cysteine and the closing phenylalanine or tryptophan. The order of the fields is J gene, V gene, D gene, clone size, CDR3 DNA, CDR3 protein. A D gene is named only where the DNA matches it firmly. Clone size, where shown, is once, few, many, or a class for clones that have expanded.

TRBJ1-6	TRBV15	NA	NA	TGTGCCACCAGCGGGGGCAGCCCAATCGCCCTCCACTTT	CATSGGSPIALHF
TRBJ2-4	TRBV28	TRBD1	NA	TGTGCCAGCAGTTTAGGACAGGGGAGGGCCAAAAACATTCAGTACTTC	CASSLGQGRAKNIQYF
TRBJ2-7	TRBV6-5	TRBD2	NA	TGTGCCAGCAGTTACTCGATTGGACTAGCGGGCGAGCAGTACTTC	CASSYSIGLAGEQYF
TRBJ1-4	TRBV4-1	NA	few	TGCGCCAGCAGCCTACTCGGGGGTGCAACTAATGAAAAACTGTTTTTT	CASSLLGGATNEKLFF
TRBJ1-5	TRBV20-1	TRBD1	NA	TGCAGTGCTAACAGGGGGCAGGGTCAGCCCCAGCATTTT	CSANRGQGQPQHF
TRBJ1-1	TRBV7-9	NA	NA	TGTGCCAGCAGCTCCCCCACGGCTCAAAGGAGAACTGAAGCTTTCTTT	CASSSPTAQRRTEAFF
TRBJ2-5	TRBV29-1	NA	few	TGCAGCGGCGGGCGGGGCGGGTCAGAGACCCAGTACTTC	CSGGRGGSETQYF
TRBJ2-4	TRBV27	TRBD2	few	TGTGCCAGCAGTGAGAATAGCGGGAGGAGGGCCAAAAACATTCAGTACTTC	CASSENSGRRAKNIQYF
TRBJ1-2	TRBV27	NA	NA	TGTGCCAGCAGTAAAGCGGGACTGACTCTTTATGGCTACACCTTC	CASSKAGLTLYGYTF
TRBJ2-7	TRBV9	TRBD1	few	TGTGCCAGCAGCAAACGCCGGGACAGAAGTTTTTGGGAGCAGTACTTC	CASSKRRDRSFWEQYF
TRBJ2-1	TRBV12-3/TRBV12-4	TRBD1	NA	TGTGCCAGCAGTATCCAGACAGGGGGCTACAATGAGCAGTTCTTC	CASSIQTGGYNEQFF
TRBJ2-7	TRBV5-1	NA	few	TGTGCCAGCAGTTTGGCAGGGACCGCCTACGAGCAGTACTTC	CASSLAGTAYEQYF
TRBJ2-1	TRBV6-1	TRBD2	NA	TGTGCCAGCAGTAGCGGGAGGGCTCCAATAATCTACAATGAGCAGTTCTTC	CASSSGRAPIIYNEQFF